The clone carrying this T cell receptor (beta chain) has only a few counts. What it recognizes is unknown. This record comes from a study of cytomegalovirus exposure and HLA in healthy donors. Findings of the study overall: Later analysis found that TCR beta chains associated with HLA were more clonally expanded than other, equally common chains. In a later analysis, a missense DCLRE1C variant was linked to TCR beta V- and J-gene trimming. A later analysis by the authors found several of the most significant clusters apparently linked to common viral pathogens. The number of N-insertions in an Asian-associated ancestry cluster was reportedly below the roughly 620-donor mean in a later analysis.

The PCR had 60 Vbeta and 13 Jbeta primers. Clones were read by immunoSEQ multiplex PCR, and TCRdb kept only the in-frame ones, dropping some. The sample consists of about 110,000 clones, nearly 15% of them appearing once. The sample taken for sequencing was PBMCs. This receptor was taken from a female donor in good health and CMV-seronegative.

CDR3 sequence: CASSQDTGKGETQYF. The CDR3, as DNA: TGCGCCAGCAGCCAAGATACCGGGAAAGGAGAGACCCAGTACTTC. The chain uses TRBV4-3 and TRBJ2-5, with a weak D call TRBD2 (5 bases). The CDR3 extends over 15 amino acids. Looked up from germline, CDR1 is LGHNA and CDR2 is YSLEER. V was shortened by 0 bases and J by 4 bases, with 12 bases between the two germline ends.